The 21 T cell receptor beta chains presented below share a single source sample, sequenced in a study of cytomegalovirus exposure and HLA in healthy donors. The PCR made use of 60 Vbeta and 13 Jbeta primers. The table came from immunoSEQ multiplex PCR; TCRdb's copy has only in-frame clones and leaves some out. Among about 180,000 clones listed, 75% to 80% were seen once. Sequencing input: PBMCs. All receptors come from a man in his forties or fifties in good health and CMV-seropositive.

The chain links TRBV18 to TRBJ2-5; TRBD2 matches 12 bases. The CDR3 sequence is 15 residues long. The germline gives CDR1 KGHSH, CDR2 LQKENI. J was trimmed by 2 bases and V by 4 bases; bases with no gene match: 2. Here the CDR3 DNA reads TGTGCCAGCTCACGGGGACTAGCGGGTCAAGAGACCCAGTACTTC. Protein sequence: CASSRGLAGQETQYF.

This clone was seen more than once but under ten times. This chain links TRBV6-5 with TRBJ2-7; 8 bases align to TRBD1. Germline assignment: CDR1 MNHEY and CDR2 SVGAGI. Losses at the gene ends were 2 bases for V and 0 bases for J; bases not matched to a gene: 6. The CDR3 is made up of 16 amino acids. CDR3 loop: CASSYLRTGRSYEQYF. The CDR3 bases are TGTGCCAGCAGTTACCTCCGGACAGGGCGCTCCTACGAGCAGTACTTC.

CDR3 in amino acids: CASSQAEDEQYF. In DNA form, the CDR3 reads TGCGCCAGCAGCCAAGCGGAGGACGAGCAGTACTTC. V gene TRBV10-2 combines with J gene TRBJ2-7; D might be TRBD2 (5 bases). The CDR3 spans 12 residues. Germline V gene sequence: CDR1 WSHSY, CDR2 SAAADI. The V end lost 6 bases, the J end lost 5 bases, and 11 bases lay between the germline ends.

V and J are TRBV9 and TRBJ1-1; D unresolved. CDR1 and CDR2 (germline): SGDLS, YYNGEE. The CDR3 spans 13 residues. Trimming removed 0 bases at V and 5 bases at J, with 8 bases between. CDR3 loop: CASSVDELTEAFF. CDR3 in DNA: TGTGCCAGCAGCGTAGACGAGTTAACTGAAGCTTTCTTT.

The table lists this clone with a count of one. Other nucleotide sequences in the sample specify the same CDR3. This chain uses TRBV5-1 with TRBJ2-7; 8 bases agree with TRBD2. V dropped 1 base and J dropped 0; count of bases not matched to a gene: 0. Germline V gene data show CDR1 as SGHRS and CDR2 as YFSETQ. The CDR3 is 14 amino acids. CDR3 region: CASSLTSGSYEQYF. The CDR3 DNA sequence: TGCGCCAGCAGCTTGACTAGCGGCTCCTACGAGCAGTACTTC.

The chain recombines TRBV7-9 with TRBJ2-5; D unclear. Germline V gene data show CDR1 as SEHNR and CDR2 as FQNEAQ (reference sequence). The V gene lost 7 bases and the J gene lost 2 bases, with 14 bases spanning the gap. The CDR3 contains 14 residues. The CDR3 bases are TGTGCCAGCATCCCTCCGGGTCCGCAAGAGACCCAGTACTTC. Translated: CASIPPGPQETQYF.

The CDR3 coding sequence is TGTGCCAGCAGCTTGGTCGGCAGGGCTGAGACCCAGTACTTC. Its translation: CASSLVGRAETQYF. J is TRBJ2-5 and V is TRBV5-4; a weak D match, TRBD1 (5 bases). V was pared by 0 bases and J by 5 bases, with 11 bases between. The CDR3 is made up of 14 amino acids. The V gene's germline CDR1 is SGHNT and CDR2 YYREEE (reference sequence).

Of note for this clone: One junction end does not reproduce the germline sequence, and a read error may be involved. Written as DNA, the CDR3 is TGTGCCAGCTCTCCCACCCCCAGCGGGAGAGGTATGTCTGGGGCCAACGGCCTGACTTTC. Encoded protein: CASSPTPSGRGMSGANGLTF. The rearrangement uses TRBV18 and TRBJ2-6; 8 bases are a match to TRBD2. The CDR3 contains 20 residues. Germline CDR1 reads KGHSH; CDR2 reads LQKENI.

This clone was seen a single time. The chain uses TRBV5-1 and TRBJ2-7; TRBD1 agrees at 12 bases. Losses at the gene ends were 0 bases for V and 9 bases for J; bases not matched to a gene: 7. The V gene's germline CDR1 is SGHRS and CDR2 YFSETQ. This CDR3 is built from 15 residues. This chain's CDR3 is CASSLVGTGGDGQYF. The CDR3 DNA reads TGCGCCAGCAGCTTGGTAGGGACAGGGGGCGACGGGCAGTACTTC.

V and J are TRBV2 and TRBJ2-7; 8 bases fit TRBD2. Germline-derived CDR1 and CDR2 are SNHLY and FYNNEI. V was clipped by 3 bases and J by 5 bases; unmatched bases: 18. The CDR3 is 18 amino acids. The CDR3 coding sequence is TGTGCCAGCAGTGACCCCCGCAGCAAATTAGCGGGAACCGACGAGCAGTACTTC. Translation gives CASSDPRSKLAGTDEQYF.

The genes are TRBV5-1 and TRBJ1-1; TRBD1 agrees at 7 bases. With V trimmed by 6 bases and J by 1 base, 6 bases remained unmatched. This CDR3 is 14 amino acids long. Germline lookup yields CDR1 SGHRS and CDR2 YFSETQ. The CDR3 nucleotides read TGCGCCAGCAATCCGGGACAGCCGAACACTGAAGCTTTCTTT. Amino acid sequence: CASNPGQPNTEAFF.

The J gene is TRBJ2-7, the V gene TRBV10-3; 12 nucleotides match TRBD2. The CDR3 sequence is 14 residues long. Germline assignment: CDR1 ENHRY and CDR2 SYGVKD. V was clipped by 6 bases and J by 3 bases; unmatched bases: 3. CDR3 region: CAISETSGSYEQYF. The CDR3 DNA follows: TGTGCCATCAGCGAGACTAGCGGGAGCTACGAGCAGTACTTC.

The genes are TRBV11-3 and TRBJ2-1; D is unclear. V was cut by 3 bases and J by 9 bases, with 9 bases left in between. Germline assignment: CDR1 SGHNT and CDR2 YENEEA. This CDR3 is built from 12 residues. Here the CDR3 DNA reads TGTGCCAGCAGCTTGTTTGTCAGTGAGCAGTTCTTC. Its translation is CASSLFVSEQFF.

This chain connects TRBV29-1 to TRBJ1-2, with D possibly TRBD1 on 6 matching bases. Germline loops: CDR1 SQVTM, CDR2 ANQGSEA. V gave up 4 bases and J gave up 0 bases, with 9 bases separating them. The CDR3 extends over 13 amino acids. CDR3 protein: CSVGSGANYGYTF. The CDR3 nucleotides read TGCAGCGTTGGATCAGGGGCTAACTATGGCTACACCTTC.

The chain links TRBV28 to TRBJ2-7; D not certain. This CDR3 spans 14 amino acids. The V end was cut by 5 bases, the J end by 3 bases, with 14 bases between. Germline V CDR1 and CDR2: MDHEN, SYDVKM. The CDR3 DNA reads TGTGCCAGCAGTCTTCTTATGAGGAGCTACGAGCAGTACTTC. Translating it yields CASSLLMRSYEQYF.

The chain couples TRBV27 to TRBJ2-7, with D perhaps TRBD1 (5 bases). V was pared by 3 bases and J by 2 bases, with 11 bases between. The CDR3 runs to 14 residues. From germline, CDR1 is MNHEY and CDR2 SMNVEV (reference sequence). The CDR3 here is CASSFSQGPYEQYF. The DNA of the CDR3 is TGTGCCAGCAGTTTCTCGCAGGGCCCCTACGAGCAGTACTTC.

The chain employs TRBV14 and TRBJ1-4; 9 bases agree with TRBD1. The J segment lost 7 bases and the V segment lost 4 bases, leaving 4 bases of the junction unmatched. The CDR3 is 14 residues long. Germline V gene data show CDR1 as SGHDN and CDR2 as FVKESK. CDR3 bases: TGTGCCAGCAGCCGGGGACAGGGAGGTGAAAAACTGTTTTTT. As protein: CASSRGQGGEKLFF.

The chain employs TRBV2 and TRBJ1-5; D may be TRBD1 (5 bases). This CDR3 has 14 amino acids. V was clipped by 4 bases and J by 3 bases, with 10 bases between them. Per the germline V gene, CDR1 is SNHLY and CDR2 is FYNNEI. CDR3 sequence: CASSVGRNNQPQHF. The DNA for the CDR3 is TGTGCCAGCAGTGTGGGGCGAAACAATCAGCCCCAGCATTTT.

Remarks on this clone: One end of the junction fails to match germline, which may point to a read error. Other DNA sequences within the sample encode an identical CDR3. This sequence joins TRBV6-5 and TRBJ2-5, with D maybe TRBD2 (5 bases). Germline CDR1 is MNHEY and CDR2 is SVGAGI. The CDR3 extends over 15 amino acids. The CDR3 reads CASSYFSLGRETQYF. The CDR3 DNA reads as TGCGCCAGCAGTTACTTCTCCTTAGGGAGAGAGACCCAGTACTTC.

The genes are TRBV7-6 and TRBJ1-3, with unresolved D. Trimming left V 5 bases short and J 1 base short, with 18 bases between. The CDR3 covers 17 residues. CDR1 is SGHVS and CDR2 is FNYEAQ in the germline V gene. The CDR3 DNA reads TGTGCCAGCAGCCCGCGTGCGGGAAGATTTTCTGGAAACACCATATATTTT. Encoded protein: CASSPRAGRFSGNTIYF.

In DNA form, the CDR3 reads TGTGCCAGCAGTGATCAGCGGGGTCGGGGAGGCTACACCTTC. Translating it yields CASSDQRGRGGYTF. The rearrangement links TRBV6-4 to TRBJ1-2; D gene uncertain. V shed 3 bases and J shed 8 bases, with 16 bases lying between them. The CDR3 has 14 amino acids. The germline V gene has CDR1 MRHNA and CDR2 SNTAGT.